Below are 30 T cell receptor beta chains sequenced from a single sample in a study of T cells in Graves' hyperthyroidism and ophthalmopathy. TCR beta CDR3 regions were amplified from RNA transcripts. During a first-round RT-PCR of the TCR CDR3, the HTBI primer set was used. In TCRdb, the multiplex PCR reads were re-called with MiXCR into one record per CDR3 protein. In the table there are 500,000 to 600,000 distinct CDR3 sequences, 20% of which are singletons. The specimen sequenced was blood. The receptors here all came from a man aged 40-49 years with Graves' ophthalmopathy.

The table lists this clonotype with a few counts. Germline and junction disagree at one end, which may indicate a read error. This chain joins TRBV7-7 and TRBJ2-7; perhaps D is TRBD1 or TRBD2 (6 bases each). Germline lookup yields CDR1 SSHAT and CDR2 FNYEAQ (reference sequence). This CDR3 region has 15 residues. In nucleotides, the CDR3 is TGTGCTAGCAGCTCCCGGGGGCGTACCACCTACGAGCAGTACTTC. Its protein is CASSSRGRTTYEQYF.

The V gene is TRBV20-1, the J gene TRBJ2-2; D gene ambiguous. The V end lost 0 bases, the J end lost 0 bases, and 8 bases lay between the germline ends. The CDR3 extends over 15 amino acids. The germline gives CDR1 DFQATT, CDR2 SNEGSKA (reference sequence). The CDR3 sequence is CSARDHDTNTGELFF. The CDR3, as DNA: TGCAGTGCTAGAGATCACGATACGAACACCGGGGAGCTGTTTTTT.

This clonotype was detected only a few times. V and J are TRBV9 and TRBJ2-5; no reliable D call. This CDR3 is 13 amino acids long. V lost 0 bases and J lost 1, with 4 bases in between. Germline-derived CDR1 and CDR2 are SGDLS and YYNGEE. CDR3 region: CASSVALQETQYF. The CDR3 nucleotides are TGTGCCAGCAGCGTAGCGCTCCAAGAGACCCAGTACTTC.

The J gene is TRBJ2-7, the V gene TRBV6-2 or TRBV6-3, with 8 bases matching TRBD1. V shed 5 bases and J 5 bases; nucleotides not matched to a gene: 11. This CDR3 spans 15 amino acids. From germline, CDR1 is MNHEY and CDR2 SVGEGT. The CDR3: CASSTGQGGFNEQYF. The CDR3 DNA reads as TGTGCCAGCAGTACCGGACAGGGTGGGTTCAACGAGCAGTACTTC.

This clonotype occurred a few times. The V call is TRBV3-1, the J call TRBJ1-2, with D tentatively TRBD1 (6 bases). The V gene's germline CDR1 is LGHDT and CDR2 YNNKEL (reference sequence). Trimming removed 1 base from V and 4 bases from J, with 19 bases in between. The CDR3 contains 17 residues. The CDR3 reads CASSQGKGGPRVYGYTF. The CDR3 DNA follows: TGTGCCAGCAGCCAAGGGAAGGGGGGCCCTCGGGTCTATGGCTACACCTTC.

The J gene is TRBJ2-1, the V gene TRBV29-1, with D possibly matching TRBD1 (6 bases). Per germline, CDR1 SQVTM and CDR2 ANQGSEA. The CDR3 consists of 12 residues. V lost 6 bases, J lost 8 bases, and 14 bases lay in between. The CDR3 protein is CSVTPDRYEQFF. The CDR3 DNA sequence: TGCAGCGTCACCCCTGACAGGTATGAGCAGTTCTTC.

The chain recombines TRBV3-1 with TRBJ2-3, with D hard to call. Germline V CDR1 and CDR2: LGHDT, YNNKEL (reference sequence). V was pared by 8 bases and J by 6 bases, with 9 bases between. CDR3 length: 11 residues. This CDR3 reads CASGLGDTQYF. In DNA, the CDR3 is TGTGCCAGCGGGCTTGGGGATACGCAGTATTTT.

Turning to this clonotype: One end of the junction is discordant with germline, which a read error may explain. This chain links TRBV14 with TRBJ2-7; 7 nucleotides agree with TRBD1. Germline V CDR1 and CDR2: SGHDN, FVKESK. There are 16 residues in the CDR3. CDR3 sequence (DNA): TGTGCCAGCAGCCAAGTACCGGGACAGAAGTCCTCCGAGCAGTACTTC. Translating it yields CASSQVPGQKSSEQYF.

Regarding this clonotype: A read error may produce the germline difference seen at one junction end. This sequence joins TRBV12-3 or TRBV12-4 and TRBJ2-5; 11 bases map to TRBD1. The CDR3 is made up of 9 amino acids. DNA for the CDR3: TGTGCCAGACCGGGACAGGGGGACTTC. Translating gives CARPGQGDF.

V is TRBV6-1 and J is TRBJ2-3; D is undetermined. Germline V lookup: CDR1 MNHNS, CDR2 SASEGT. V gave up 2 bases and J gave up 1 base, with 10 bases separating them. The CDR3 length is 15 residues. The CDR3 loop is CASSETALGTDTQYF. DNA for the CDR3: TGTGCCAGCAGTGAAACTGCCCTGGGCACAGATACGCAGTATTTT.

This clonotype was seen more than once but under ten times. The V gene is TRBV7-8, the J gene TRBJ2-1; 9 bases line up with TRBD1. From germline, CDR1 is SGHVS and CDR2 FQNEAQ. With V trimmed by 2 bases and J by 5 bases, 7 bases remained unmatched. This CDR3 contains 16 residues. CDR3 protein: CASSLSDRGLDNEQFF. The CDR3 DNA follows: TGTGCCAGCAGCTTATCTGACAGGGGGTTGGACAATGAGCAGTTCTTC.

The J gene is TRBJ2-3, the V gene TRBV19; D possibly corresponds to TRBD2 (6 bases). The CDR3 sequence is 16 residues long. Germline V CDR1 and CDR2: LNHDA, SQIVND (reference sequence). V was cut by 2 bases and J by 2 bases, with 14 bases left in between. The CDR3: CASSIMRDRITDTQYF. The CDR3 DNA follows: TGTGCCAGTAGTATAATGCGGGACCGGATCACAGATACGCAGTATTTT.

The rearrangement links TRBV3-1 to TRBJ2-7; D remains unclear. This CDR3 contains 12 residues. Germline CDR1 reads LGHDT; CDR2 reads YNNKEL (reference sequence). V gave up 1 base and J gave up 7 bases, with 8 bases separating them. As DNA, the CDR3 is TGTGCCAGCAGCCAAGTTGCAGCGGAGCAGTACTTC. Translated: CASSQVAAEQYF.

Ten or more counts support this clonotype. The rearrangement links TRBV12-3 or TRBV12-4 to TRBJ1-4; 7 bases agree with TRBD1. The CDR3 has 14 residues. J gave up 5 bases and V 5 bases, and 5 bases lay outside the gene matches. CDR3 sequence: CASSLRDRNEKLFF. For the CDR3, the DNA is TGTGCCAGCAGTCTCCGGGACAGAAATGAAAAACTGTTTTTT.

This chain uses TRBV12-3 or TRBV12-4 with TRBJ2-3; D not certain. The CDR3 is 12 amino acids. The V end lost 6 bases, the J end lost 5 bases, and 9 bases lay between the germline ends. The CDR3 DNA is TGTGCCAGCAGCCATGACGGAGATACGCAGTATTTT. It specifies CASSHDGDTQYF.

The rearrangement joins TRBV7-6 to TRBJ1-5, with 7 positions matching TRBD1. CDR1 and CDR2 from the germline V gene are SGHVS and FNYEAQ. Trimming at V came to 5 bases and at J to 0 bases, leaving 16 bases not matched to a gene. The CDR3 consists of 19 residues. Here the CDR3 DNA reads TGTGCCAGCAGCCAGGGGGATGTGACAGTCTGCTATAGCAATCAGCCCCAGCATTTT. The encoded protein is CASSQGDVTVCYSNQPQHF.

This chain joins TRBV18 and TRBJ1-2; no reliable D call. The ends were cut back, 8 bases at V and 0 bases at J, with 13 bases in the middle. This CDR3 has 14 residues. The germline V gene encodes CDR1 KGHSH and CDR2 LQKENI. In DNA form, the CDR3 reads TGTGCCAGCCTCGACTCCACGGCTAACTATGGCTACACCTTC. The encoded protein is CASLDSTANYGYTF. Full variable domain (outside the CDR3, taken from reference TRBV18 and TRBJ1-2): NAGVMQNPRHLVRRRGQEARLRCSPMKGHSHVYWYRQLPEEGLKFMVYLQKENIIDESGMPKERFSAEFPKEGPSILRIQQVVRGDSAAYFCASLDSTANYGYTFGSGTRLTVV.

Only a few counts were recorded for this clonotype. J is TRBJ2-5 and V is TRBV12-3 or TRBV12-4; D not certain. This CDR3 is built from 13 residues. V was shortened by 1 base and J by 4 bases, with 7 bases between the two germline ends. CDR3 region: CASSLGIRETQYF. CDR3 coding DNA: TGTGCCAGCAGTTTAGGCATCCGAGAGACCCAGTACTTC.

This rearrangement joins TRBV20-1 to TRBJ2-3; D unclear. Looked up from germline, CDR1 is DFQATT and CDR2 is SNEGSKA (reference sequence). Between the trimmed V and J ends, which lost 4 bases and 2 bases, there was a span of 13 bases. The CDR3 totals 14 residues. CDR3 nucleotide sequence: TGCAGTGCTACAGCCCAGCCGACCACAGATACGCAGTATTTT. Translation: CSATAQPTTDTQYF.

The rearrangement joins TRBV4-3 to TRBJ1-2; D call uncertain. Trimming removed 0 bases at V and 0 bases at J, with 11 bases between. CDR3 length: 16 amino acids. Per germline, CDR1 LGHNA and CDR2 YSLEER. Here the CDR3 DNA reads TGCGCCAGCAGCCAAGAACCGGCCCTTACTAACTATGGCTACACCTTC. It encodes CASSQEPALTNYGYTF.

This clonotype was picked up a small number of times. This CDR3 is CASSLYGGAVKYF. The CDR3 nucleotides read TGTGCCAGCAGCTTATATGGGGGAGCGGTGAAGTACTTC. The chain links TRBV13 to TRBJ2-5, with D perhaps matching TRBD1 or TRBD2 (5 bases each). This CDR3 is 13 amino acids long. The germline V gene has CDR1 PRHDT and CDR2 FYEKMQ (reference sequence). The V end lost 2 bases, the J end lost 12 bases, and 16 bases lay between the germline ends.

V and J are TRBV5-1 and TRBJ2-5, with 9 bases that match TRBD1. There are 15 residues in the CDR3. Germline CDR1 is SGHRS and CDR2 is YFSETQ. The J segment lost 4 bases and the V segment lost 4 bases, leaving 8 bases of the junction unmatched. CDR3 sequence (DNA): TGCGCCAGCAGCCCCGGGACAGGGAGGCGAGAGACCCAGTACTTC. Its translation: CASSPGTGRRETQYF.

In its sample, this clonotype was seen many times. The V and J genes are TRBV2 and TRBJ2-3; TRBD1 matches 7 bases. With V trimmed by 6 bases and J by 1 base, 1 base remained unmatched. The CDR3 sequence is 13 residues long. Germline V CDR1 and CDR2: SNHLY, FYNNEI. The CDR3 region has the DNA TGTGCCAGCAGGGGGACAGGCACAGATACGCAGTATTTT. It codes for CASRGTGTDTQYF.

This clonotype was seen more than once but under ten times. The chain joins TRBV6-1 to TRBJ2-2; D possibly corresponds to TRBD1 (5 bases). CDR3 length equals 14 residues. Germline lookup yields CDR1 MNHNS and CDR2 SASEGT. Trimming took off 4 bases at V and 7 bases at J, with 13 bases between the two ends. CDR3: CASSAGALGGELFF. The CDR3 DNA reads TGTGCCAGCAGTGCTGGGGCCTTAGGCGGGGAGCTGTTTTTT.

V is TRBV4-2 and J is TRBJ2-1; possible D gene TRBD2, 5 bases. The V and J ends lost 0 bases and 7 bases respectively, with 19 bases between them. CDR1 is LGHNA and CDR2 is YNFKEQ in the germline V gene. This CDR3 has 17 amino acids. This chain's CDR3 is CASSQDQRQPLWNEQFF. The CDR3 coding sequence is TGTGCCAGCAGCCAAGATCAGCGGCAGCCCTTATGGAATGAGCAGTTCTTC.

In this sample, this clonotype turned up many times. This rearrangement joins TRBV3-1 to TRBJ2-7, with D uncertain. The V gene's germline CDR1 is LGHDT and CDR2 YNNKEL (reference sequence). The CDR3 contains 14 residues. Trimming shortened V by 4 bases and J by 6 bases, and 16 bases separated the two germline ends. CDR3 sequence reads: CASSPLRGKSEQYF. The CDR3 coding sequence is TGTGCCAGCAGCCCTCTTCGCGGCAAGAGCGAGCAGTACTTC.

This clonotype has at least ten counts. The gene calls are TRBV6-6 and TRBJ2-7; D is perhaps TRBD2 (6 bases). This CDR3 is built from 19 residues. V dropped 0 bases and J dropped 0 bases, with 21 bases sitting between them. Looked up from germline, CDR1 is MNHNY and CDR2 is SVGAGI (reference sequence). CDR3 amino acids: CASSYSRGEPGLPSYEQYF. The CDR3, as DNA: TGTGCCAGCAGTTACTCGAGAGGGGAGCCGGGACTGCCCTCCTACGAGCAGTACTTC.

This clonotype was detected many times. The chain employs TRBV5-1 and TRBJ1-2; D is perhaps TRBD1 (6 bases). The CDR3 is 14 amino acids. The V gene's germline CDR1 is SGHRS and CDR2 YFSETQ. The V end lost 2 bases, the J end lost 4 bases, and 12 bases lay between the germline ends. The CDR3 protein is CASSFEGGGYGYTF. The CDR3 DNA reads TGCGCCAGCAGCTTCGAAGGGGGGGGCTATGGCTACACCTTC.

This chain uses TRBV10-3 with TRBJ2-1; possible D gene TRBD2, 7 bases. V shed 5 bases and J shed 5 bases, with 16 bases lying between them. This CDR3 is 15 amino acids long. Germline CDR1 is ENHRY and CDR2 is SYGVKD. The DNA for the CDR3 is TGTGCCATCAGTTTGGGGGGGGCGTCAAACAATGAGCAGTTCTTC. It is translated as CAISLGGASNNEQFF.

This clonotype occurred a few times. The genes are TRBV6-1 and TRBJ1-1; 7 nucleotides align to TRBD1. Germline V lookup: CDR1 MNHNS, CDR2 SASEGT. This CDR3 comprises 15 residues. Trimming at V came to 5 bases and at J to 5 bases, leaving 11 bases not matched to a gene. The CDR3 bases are TGTGCCAGCAGTTTAACGACAGGGCGGAGGACTGAAGCTTTCTTT. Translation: CASSLTTGRRTEAFF.